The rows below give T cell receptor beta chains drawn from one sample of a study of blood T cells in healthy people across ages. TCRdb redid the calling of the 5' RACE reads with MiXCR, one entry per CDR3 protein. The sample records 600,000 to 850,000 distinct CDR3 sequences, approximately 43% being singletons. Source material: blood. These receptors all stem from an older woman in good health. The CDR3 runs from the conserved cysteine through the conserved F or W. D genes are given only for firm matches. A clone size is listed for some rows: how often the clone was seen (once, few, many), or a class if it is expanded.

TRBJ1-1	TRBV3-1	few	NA	CASSLRTDYTEAFF	TGTGCCAGCAGTCTTAGGACGGACTACACTGAAGCTTTCTTT
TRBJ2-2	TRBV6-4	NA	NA	CASSDSEGITGELFF	TGTGCCAGCAGTGACTCGGAAGGGATCACCGGGGAGCTGTTTTTT
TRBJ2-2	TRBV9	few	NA	CASSVSGGELFF	TGTGCCAGCAGCGTATCAGGCGGGGAGCTGTTTTTT
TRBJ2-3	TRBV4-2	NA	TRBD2	CASSQQESSGGGYTDTQYF	TGTGCCAGCAGCCAACAGGAGTCTAGCGGGGGGGGATACACAGATACGCAGTATTTT
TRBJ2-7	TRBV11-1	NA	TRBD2	CASSLSSAGEVDEQYF	TGTGCCAGCAGCTTATCCTCGGCGGGAGAAGTGGACGAGCAGTACTTC
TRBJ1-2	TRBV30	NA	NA	CAWRGRGRPYGYTF	TGTGCCTGGAGGGGCAGGGGACGACCCTATGGCTACACCTTC
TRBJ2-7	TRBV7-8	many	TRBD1	CASTRWDRPYEQYF	TGTGCCAGCACCCGGTGGGACAGACCCTACGAGCAGTACTTC
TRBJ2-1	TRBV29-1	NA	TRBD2	CSVERGSVGTSGLETQFF	TGCAGCGTTGAAAGGGGATCAGTTGGGACTAGCGGGTTAGAGACCCAGTTCTTC
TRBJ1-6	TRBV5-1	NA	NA	CASSLGRDSSLHF	TGCGCCAGCAGCTTGGGTCGGGATTCATCCCTCCACTTT
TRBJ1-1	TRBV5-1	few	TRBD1	CASNLDRGRTEAFF	TGCGCCAGCAACCTCGACAGGGGCCGGACTGAAGCTTTCTTT
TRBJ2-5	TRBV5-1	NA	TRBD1	CASSTGQGTMSETQYF	TGCGCCAGCAGCACCGGACAGGGTACGATGTCAGAGACCCAGTACTTC
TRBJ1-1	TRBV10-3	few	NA	CAISEFPQGGGAFF	TGTGCCATCAGTGAATTCCCACAGGGTGGTGGAGCTTTCTTT
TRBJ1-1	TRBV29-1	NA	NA	CSATRDGYGDTEAFF	TGCAGCGCGACAAGGGACGGCTACGGTGACACTGAAGCTTTCTTT